What follows are 10 T cell receptor beta chains derived from one specimen sequenced in a study of T cells of healthy individuals. TCRdb used MiXCR to reprocess the 5' RACE reads, holding one entry per CDR3 protein. Seen here are tens of thousands of distinct CDR3 sequences, roughly 15% observed once, and the top ten hold about 16%. These receptors were collected from a human donor in good health.

A single count supports this clonotype. V and J are TRBV10-1 and TRBJ2-1, with 9 bases identical to TRBD2. This CDR3 is 13 amino acids long. V shed 7 bases and J 4 bases; nucleotides not matched to a gene: 2. Germline V gene sequence: CDR1 WNHNN, CDR2 SYGVQD (reference sequence). CDR3 sequence (DNA): TGCGCCAGCAACGCGGGAGGGTACAATGAGCAGTTCTTC. It encodes CASNAGGYNEQFF.

This clonotype was counted many times. At one boundary the junction diverges from the germline segment, which might be a read error. V and J are TRBV2 and TRBJ1-2, with D unclear. The CDR3 covers 12 residues. CDR1 is SNHLY and CDR2 is FYNNEI in the germline V gene. DNA of the CDR3: TGTGCCAACAGTGCTCAGCCTGGGCGGTACACCTTC. It yields the protein CANSAQPGRYTF. The full variable domain, with the rest looked up from reference TRBV2 and TRBJ1-2, is EPEVTQTPSHQVTQMGQEVILRCVPISNHLYFYWYRQILGQKVEFLVSFYNNEISEKSEIFDDQFSVERPDGSNFTLKIRSTKLEDSAMYFCANSAQPGRYTFGSGTRLTVV.

The V gene is TRBV3-1, the J gene TRBJ2-1; D possibly matches TRBD1 or TRBD2 (5 bases each). Trimming removed 6 bases at V and 7 bases at J, with 7 bases between. The CDR3 is 11 residues long. Germline values: CDR1 LGHDT, CDR2 YNNKEL (reference sequence). The CDR3 coding sequence is TGTGCCAGCAGGGGGGTAAATGAGCAGTTCTTC. Translation: CASRGVNEQFF.

This clonotype has a count of ten or more. V and J are TRBV20-1 and TRBJ2-7; 7 bases fit TRBD2. The germline gives CDR1 DFQATT, CDR2 SNEGSKA (reference sequence). The CDR3 loop spans 14 amino acids. J gave up 3 bases and V 6 bases, and 11 bases lay outside the gene matches. CDR3: CSAPPGGRSYEQYF. The DNA for the CDR3 is TGCAGTGCGCCCCCCGGCGGGAGAAGCTACGAGCAGTACTTC.

This clonotype was recorded at least ten times. J is TRBJ2-2 and V is TRBV20-1, with 7 bases identical to TRBD2. J was trimmed by 5 bases and V by 0 bases; bases with no gene match: 6. The germline gives CDR1 DFQATT, CDR2 SNEGSKA (reference sequence). The CDR3 covers 15 residues. The CDR3 spells CSARDRRGKTGELFF. In DNA form, the CDR3 reads TGCAGTGCTAGAGACCGGCGGGGGAAGACCGGGGAGCTGTTTTTT.

This chain uses TRBV12-3 or TRBV12-4 with TRBJ2-7; D ambiguous. This CDR3 region has 12 residues. V was trimmed by 7 bases and J by 7 bases, leaving 14 bases between them. The CDR3 DNA sequence: TGTGCCAGCAAAGGTGCCCCTCGGGAGCAGTACTTC. It translates to CASKGAPREQYF.

The table lists this clonotype with many counts. The J gene is TRBJ2-7, the V gene TRBV20-1; 13 nucleotides match TRBD2. Germline V gene data show CDR1 as DFQATT and CDR2 as SNEGSKA (reference sequence). V lost 3 bases to trimming and J lost 5 bases; unmatched junction nucleotides: 13. This CDR3 has 17 amino acids. CDR3 sequence: CSARGLAGRSSSNEQYF. The CDR3 nucleotides read TGCAGTGCTAGGGGACTAGCGGGGAGATCCTCAAGTAACGAGCAGTACTTC.

This sequence joins TRBV7-6 and TRBJ2-5; 7 bases match TRBD2. Per germline, CDR1 SGHVS and CDR2 FNYEAQ. CDR3 length: 15 amino acids. Trimming took 2 bases from V and 5 from J; bases not matched to a gene: 8. CDR3 in amino acids: CASSLLSGEGETQYF. As DNA, the CDR3 is TGTGCCAGCAGCTTATTATCGGGGGAGGGTGAGACCCAGTACTTC.

This clonotype was detected only a few times. The gene calls are TRBV4-1 and TRBJ2-3; 8 nucleotides align to TRBD2. Per the germline V gene, CDR1 is MGHRA and CDR2 is YSYEKL. With V trimmed by 1 base and J by 3 bases, 3 bases remained unmatched. CDR3 length: 15 amino acids. DNA of the CDR3: TGCGCCAGCAGCCAAGGCGGGGGGAAAACAGATACGCAGTATTTT. Translating it yields CASSQGGGKTDTQYF.

The V call is TRBV10-3, the J call TRBJ2-5, with 7 bases lining up with TRBD1. The CDR3 sequence is 13 residues long. The V gene's germline CDR1 is ENHRY and CDR2 SYGVKD. V trimming: 6 bases; J trimming: 5 bases; junction bases outside the gene matches: 6. The CDR3 DNA reads TGTGCCATCAGCCTTAGGACAGGCGAGACCCAGTACTTC. Amino acids: CAISLRTGETQYF.